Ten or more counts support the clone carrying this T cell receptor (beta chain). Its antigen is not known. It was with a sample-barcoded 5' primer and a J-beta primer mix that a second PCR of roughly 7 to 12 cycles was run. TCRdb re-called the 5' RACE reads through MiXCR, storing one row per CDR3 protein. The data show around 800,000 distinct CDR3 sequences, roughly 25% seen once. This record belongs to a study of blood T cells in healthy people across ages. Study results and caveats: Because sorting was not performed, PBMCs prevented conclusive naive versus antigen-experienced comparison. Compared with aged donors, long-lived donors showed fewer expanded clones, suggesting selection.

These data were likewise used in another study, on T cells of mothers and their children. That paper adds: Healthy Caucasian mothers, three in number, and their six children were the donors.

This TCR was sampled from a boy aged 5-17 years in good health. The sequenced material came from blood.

DNA of the CDR3: TGTGCCAGCAGCCGCAGGGATACTGAAGCTTTCTTT. Translation: CASSRRDTEAFF. The chain uses TRBV7-9 and TRBJ1-1; tentative D call: TRBD1 (5 bases). V was pared by 5 bases and J by 5 bases, with 9 bases between. The CDR3 length is 12 residues. The V gene's germline CDR1 is SEHNR and CDR2 FQNEAQ (reference sequence).